This T cell receptor beta chain was identified during a study of T cells in Graves' hyperthyroidism and ophthalmopathy (dated by TCRdb to the late 2010s). Broadly, across the study: Peripheral blood samples were taken at initial diagnosis, before any treatment was given. After sampling, hyperthyroidism patients received methimazole starting at 30 mg daily, and ophthalmopathy patients received high-dose intravenous methylprednisolone. Thyroid tissue and blood T-cell repertoires from six or seven Graves' hyperthyroidism patients were also compared in the study. To identify TCR V-J signatures that set the groups apart, the researchers used a discovery cohort of roughly 100 patients, made up of 43 with Graves' ophthalmopathy and approximately 57 with stable Graves' hyperthyroidism. The approximately 95 discovery patients were divided at random into training and test sets in a 7:3 ratio. TCR Vbeta CDR3 sequencing of approximately 140 peripheral blood samples (under 45 ophthalmopathy, roughly 74 hyperthyroidism and roughly 17 progressor patients) is reported in the paper. An independent validation cohort of around 19 hyperthyroidism patients and 17 patients who later progressed to ophthalmopathy tested prospective prediction of ophthalmopathy. General findings and caveats noted by the study authors: In validation, the model predicted progression to ophthalmopathy with roughly 66% sensitivity and 72% to 85% specificity, a median of about 6 months before onset. A model built on a 13 V-J signature distinguished ophthalmopathy from stable hyperthyroidism, reaching over 85% sensitivity and 81.08% specificity in cross-validation and 80%/75% in testing. Most expanded thyroid clonotypes (frequency above 0.001) were also detected in blood, suggesting blood repertoires may reflect thyroid immune responses. Sample size was not statistically predetermined, and blinding of investigators to group allocation was not performed.

The TCR beta CDR3 regions were amplified from RNA transcripts. A first-round RT-PCR of the TCR CDR3 used the HTBI primer set with the Qiagen OneStep RT-PCR kit. A second multiplex PCR round built the libraries, followed by size selection and purification. The libraries were sequenced on an Illumina HiSeq2000 using paired-end 100 bp reads. The authors' analysis ran thus. SOAPnuke was used to process the raw data, removing reads that contained adapters or uncalled bases, had a mean Phred below 15, or lacked an exact match to the constant primer or identifier. High-quality paired reads were merged using COPE v1.2.5, and each unique nucleotide sequence was defined as a clonotype. MiTCR v1.1 was used to align clonotypes to the IMGT TRBV, TRBD and TRBJ reference segments. The analysis was restricted to V-J combinations with a frequency above 0.0001, which together covered 99.2% of the repertoires. A TCS score was defined as the ratio of F50 (clonal expansion) to E x V (chaos), with BLOSUM62-based TCRdist applied between CDR3 peptides within each V-J. Welch's t-statistics and random forest reduced fewer than 600 V-J features to under 15, which were used in a naive Bayes classifier (R e1071). The public sequencing data were trimmed at Q25 with fastp and processed into clonotypes with MiXCR by TCRdb, which kept only in-frame beta chains. Here each entry gathers all rows of one CDR3 protein and keeps the most common genes and DNA. TCRdb's processing, not the authors', yielded these V and J calls. This sample holds fewer than 350,000 distinct CDR3 sequences; roughly 20% were observed only once. Less than 20% of the sample goes to the ten largest clones.

Moderately to severely active disease, a Clinical Activity Score of at least 3, a NOSPECS grade of at least 4, and a duration under 3 months were present in ophthalmopathy patients. The study excluded patients with uncontrolled infections, other autoimmune diseases, pregnancy or lactation. Clinical symptoms, serum thyroxine and TRAb, thyroid ultrasound, and orbital computed tomography formed the basis for the diagnoses. PBMCs were isolated from 7.5 to 10 ml of fresh peripheral blood by Ficoll-Paque density gradient centrifugation. Trizol reagent was used to extract total RNA, and RNA quality was then checked on an Agilent 2100 Bioanalyzer. CDR1 DFQATT and CDR2 SNEGSKA are derived from the germline V gene (reference sequence). The CDR3 goes from the cysteine to the phenylalanine over 14 residues. Of all the DNA, just the CDR3 is kept, 42 bases in frame from base 1. Trimming takes 6 bases from V and 3 bases from J, and the germline ends sit 17 bases apart.

This clonotype has just a few counts. The antigen it binds to is not known. Qualities for individual bases were not recorded, and no much larger clone is one base off. This chain joins TRBV20-1 to TRBJ1-1; the D gene is perhaps TRBD1, on 5 matching bases. The sequenced sample was blood. The sequence was obtained from a woman aged 40 to 50 with Graves' ophthalmopathy. The DNA sequence is as follows: TGCAGTGCCCCCCGGATTGGGGGGGACACTGAAGCTTTCTTT. The translation is CSAPRIGGDTEAFF.